A selection of T cell receptor beta chains follows, all from one sample in a study of cytomegalovirus exposure and HLA in healthy donors. TCRdb's table, derived via immunoSEQ multiplex PCR, lists solely in-frame clones and lacks some. The sample includes some 310,000 clones, approximately 85% seen only once; the top ten take roughly 0.96%. The source material was PBMCs. These receptors originate from a man under 40 in good health and CMV-seronegative. Both conserved end residues are part of each CDR3. Fields, in order: clone size, CDR3 length, V gene, D gene, J gene, CDR3 DNA, CDR3 protein. D genes are given only for firm matches. Not every row has a clone size; where given, it reads once, few, many or a size class.

clone_size: .; cdr3_length: 14; v_call: TRBV5-6; d_call: .; j_call: TRBJ2-7; cdr3_nt: TGTGCCAGCAGCTCGTCAGGTATCTCCTACGAGCAGTACTTC; cdr3_aa: CASSSSGISYEQYF
clone_size: .; cdr3_length: 15; v_call: TRBV2; d_call: TRBD1; j_call: TRBJ2-3; cdr3_nt: TGTGCCAGCAGTGAAAGTAGGACAGGGGTGGATACGCAGTATTTT; cdr3_aa: CASSESRTGVDTQYF
clone_size: .; cdr3_length: 16; v_call: TRBV5-4; d_call: .; j_call: TRBJ2-1; cdr3_nt: TGTGCCAGCAGCTTGGGGGGCAGGGCCAAGGGGGATGAGCAGTTCTTC; cdr3_aa: CASSLGGRAKGDEQFF
clone_size: few; cdr3_length: 16; v_call: TRBV19; d_call: TRBD1; j_call: TRBJ2-3; cdr3_nt: TGTGCCAGTAGTGCCCGGACAGGGATCGGCACAGATACGCAGTATTTT; cdr3_aa: CASSARTGIGTDTQYF
clone_size: .; cdr3_length: 15; v_call: TRBV6-5; d_call: TRBD1; j_call: TRBJ1-1; cdr3_nt: TGTGCCAGCAGCATTCGGACAGGAGCTAACACTGAAGCTTTCTTT; cdr3_aa: CASSIRTGANTEAFF
clone_size: .; cdr3_length: 15; v_call: TRBV19; d_call: TRBD2; j_call: TRBJ2-7; cdr3_nt: TGTGCCAGTAGCACCAGGACTAGTGGGCCCTACGAGCAGTACTTC; cdr3_aa: CASSTRTSGPYEQYF
clone_size: .; cdr3_length: 13; v_call: TRBV30; d_call: TRBD2; j_call: TRBJ2-7; cdr3_nt: TGTGCCGGGGGGGTGGCTAAAAGGGGCGAGCAGTACTTC; cdr3_aa: CAGGVAKRGEQYF
clone_size: once; cdr3_length: 15; v_call: TRBV7-9; d_call: .; j_call: TRBJ2-2; cdr3_nt: TGTGCCAGCAGCCCTGTTGGGGGCATGACCGGGGAGCTGTTTTTT; cdr3_aa: CASSPVGGMTGELFF
clone_size: .; cdr3_length: 14; v_call: TRBV6-5; d_call: .; j_call: TRBJ2-1; cdr3_nt: TGTGCCAGCAGCAAGGGGGGGCTATACAATGAGCAGTTCTTC; cdr3_aa: CASSKGGLYNEQFF
clone_size: .; cdr3_length: 14; v_call: TRBV30; d_call: .; j_call: TRBJ2-7; cdr3_nt: TGTGCCTGCCAAGGGGGACTAAGCTCCTACGAGCAGTACTTC; cdr3_aa: CACQGGLSSYEQYF
clone_size: few; cdr3_length: 15; v_call: TRBV27; d_call: TRBD1; j_call: TRBJ1-5; cdr3_nt: TGTGCCAGCAGGGACAGGGCGATTAGCAATCAGCCCCAGCATTTT; cdr3_aa: CASRDRAISNQPQHF
clone_size: once; cdr3_length: 15; v_call: TRBV5-8; d_call: TRBD1; j_call: TRBJ1-1; cdr3_nt: TGTGCCAGCAGCCCCCAGACAGGGGGGACCACTGAAGCTTTCTTT; cdr3_aa: CASSPQTGGTTEAFF
clone_size: .; cdr3_length: 14; v_call: TRBV4-3; d_call: TRBD1; j_call: TRBJ2-7; cdr3_nt: TGCGCCAGCAGCCAATCCACAGGGGCCTACGAGCAGTACTTC; cdr3_aa: CASSQSTGAYEQYF
clone_size: .; cdr3_length: 16; v_call: TRBV19; d_call: TRBD1; j_call: TRBJ1-6; cdr3_nt: TGTGCCAGTAGTAGCGGGACAGGCTCCTATAATTCACCCCTCCACTTT; cdr3_aa: CASSSGTGSYNSPLHF
clone_size: .; cdr3_length: 15; v_call: TRBV15; d_call: .; j_call: TRBJ2-3; cdr3_nt: TGTGCCACCAGCAGAGATATAGAGAGCACAGATACGCAGTATTTT; cdr3_aa: CATSRDIESTDTQYF
clone_size: .; cdr3_length: 18; v_call: TRBV5-4; d_call: TRBD2; j_call: TRBJ2-7; cdr3_nt: TGTGCCAGCAGCTTGGTAGCGGGGGGTTTTTCTTTGGCCTACGAGCAGTACTTC; cdr3_aa: CASSLVAGGFSLAYEQYF
clone_size: .; cdr3_length: 14; v_call: TRBV9; d_call: .; j_call: TRBJ1-3; cdr3_nt: TGTGCCAGCAGCTATCTTAGCTCTGGAAACACCATATATTTT; cdr3_aa: CASSYLSSGNTIYF
clone_size: .; cdr3_length: 15; v_call: TRBV4-1; d_call: .; j_call: TRBJ2-7; cdr3_nt: TGCGCCAGCAGCCAAGTTACGGGGTCTTACTACGAGCAGTACTTC; cdr3_aa: CASSQVTGSYYEQYF
clone_size: .; cdr3_length: 15; v_call: TRBV7-6; d_call: .; j_call: TRBJ2-5; cdr3_nt: TGTGCCAGCAGCTTAGTTGGCTTCAGGGGAGAGACCCAGTACTTC; cdr3_aa: CASSLVGFRGETQYF
clone_size: .; cdr3_length: 16; v_call: TRBV5-8; d_call: TRBD2; j_call: TRBJ2-7; cdr3_nt: TGTGCCAGCAGCTTCTTTCGCGGGGGGGCCTCCTACGAGCAGTACTTC; cdr3_aa: CASSFFRGGASYEQYF
clone_size: .; cdr3_length: 16; v_call: TRBV19; d_call: .; j_call: TRBJ2-6; cdr3_nt: TGTGCCAGTAGTATAGTGCTCGGGTCTGGGGCCAACGTCCTGACTTTC; cdr3_aa: CASSIVLGSGANVLTF
clone_size: .; cdr3_length: 15; v_call: TRBV6-1; d_call: .; j_call: TRBJ1-2; cdr3_nt: TGTGCCAGCAGTTCGGTTGTAGGGGGAAGCTCTGGCTACACCTTC; cdr3_aa: CASSSVVGGSSGYTF
clone_size: .; cdr3_length: 14; v_call: TRBV7-9; d_call: TRBD1; j_call: TRBJ2-7; cdr3_nt: TGTGCCAGCAGCCCACGACAGGGAACCTACGAGCAGTACTTC; cdr3_aa: CASSPRQGTYEQYF
clone_size: .; cdr3_length: 13; v_call: TRBV27; d_call: .; j_call: TRBJ1-6; cdr3_nt: TGTGCCAGCAGTTTATCGTCGAGGAAACCCCTCCACTTT; cdr3_aa: CASSLSSRKPLHF
clone_size: .; cdr3_length: 14; v_call: TRBV7-2; d_call: TRBD2; j_call: TRBJ2-7; cdr3_nt: TGTGCCAGCAGCTTAAGCGGGGGGGCTTACGAGCAGTACTTC; cdr3_aa: CASSLSGGAYEQYF
clone_size: .; cdr3_length: 12; v_call: TRBV9; d_call: .; j_call: TRBJ2-2; cdr3_nt: TGTGCCAGCAGAGCAGGGACCGGGGAGCTGTTTTTT; cdr3_aa: CASRAGTGELFF